This T cell receptor (beta chain) was documented in a study of CD8 T cells in ankylosing spondylitis. Study-wide results and caveats: Clones tied to disease were said to be significantly enriched in matched ankylosing spondylitis synovial fluid. A TCR beta motif of eight highly homologous variants appeared characteristic of ankylosing spondylitis blood. A number of the motif variants had already been described in reactive arthritis synovial fluid and blood.

Points on this clonotype: Its antigen is unknown.

For TCR beta, libraries came from quantitative 5'-RACE with molecular barcodes. MiXCR, applied by TCRdb to the 5' RACE reads, yields one record per CDR3 protein. The sample has roughly 470,000 distinct CDR3 sequences; about 25% are singletons. This sequence originates from a male donor with ankylosing spondylitis. Material for sequencing was blood, either unsorted or a sorted T cell fraction (not recorded which).

CDR3 residues: CASSFWSSTAGYGYTF. The CDR3, as DNA: TGTGCCAGCAGCTTTTGGAGCTCCACCGCGGGCTATGGCTACACCTTC. The J gene is TRBJ1-2, the V gene TRBV12-3 or TRBV12-4; D unclear. CDR3 length equals 16 residues. Trimming shortened V by 6 bases and J by 4 bases, and 21 bases separated the two germline ends.